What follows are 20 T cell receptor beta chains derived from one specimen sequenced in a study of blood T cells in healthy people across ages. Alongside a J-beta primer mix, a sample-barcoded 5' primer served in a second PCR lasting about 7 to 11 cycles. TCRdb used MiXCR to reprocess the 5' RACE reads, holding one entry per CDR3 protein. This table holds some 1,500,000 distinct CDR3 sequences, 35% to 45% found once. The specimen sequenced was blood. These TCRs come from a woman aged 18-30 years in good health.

The CDR3 DNA reads TGTGCCAGCAGTTTATGGGGACGTTACGAGCAGTACTTC. The encoded protein is CASSLWGRYEQYF. The chain has TRBV12-3 or TRBV12-4 and TRBJ2-7, with D possibly called TRBD1 or TRBD2 (5 bases each). V lost 2 bases to trimming and J lost 4 bases, with 9 bases between them. The CDR3 totals 13 residues.

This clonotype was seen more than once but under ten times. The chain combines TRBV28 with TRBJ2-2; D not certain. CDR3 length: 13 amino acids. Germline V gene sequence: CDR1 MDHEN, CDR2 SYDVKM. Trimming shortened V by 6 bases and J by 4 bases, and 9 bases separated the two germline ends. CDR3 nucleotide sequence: TGTGCCAGCAGGGAGATAAGCACCGGGGAGCTGTTTTTT. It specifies CASREISTGELFF.

CDR3 sequence reads: CASDELTYEQYF. The CDR3 DNA is TGTGCCAGCGACGAGCTTACCTACGAGCAGTACTTC. This chain uses TRBV2 with TRBJ2-7; D remains unclear. The V gene's germline CDR1 is SNHLY and CDR2 FYNNEI. The length of the CDR3 is 12 residues. Trimming pared 8 bases from V and 2 bases from J, leaving 10 bases between.

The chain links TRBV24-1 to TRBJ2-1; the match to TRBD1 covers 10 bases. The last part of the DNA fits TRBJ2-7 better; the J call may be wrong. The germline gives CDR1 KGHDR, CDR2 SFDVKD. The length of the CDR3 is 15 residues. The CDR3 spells CATSVGQGSDNEQYF. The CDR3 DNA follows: TGTGCCACCAGTGTGGGACAGGGGTCTGACAATGAGCAGTACTTC.

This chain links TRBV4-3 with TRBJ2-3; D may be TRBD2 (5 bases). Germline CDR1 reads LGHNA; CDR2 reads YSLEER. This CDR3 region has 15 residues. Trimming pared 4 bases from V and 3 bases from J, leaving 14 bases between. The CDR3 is CASSRGASETDTQYF. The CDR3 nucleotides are TGCGCCAGCAGCCGGGGAGCGAGTGAGACAGATACGCAGTATTTT.

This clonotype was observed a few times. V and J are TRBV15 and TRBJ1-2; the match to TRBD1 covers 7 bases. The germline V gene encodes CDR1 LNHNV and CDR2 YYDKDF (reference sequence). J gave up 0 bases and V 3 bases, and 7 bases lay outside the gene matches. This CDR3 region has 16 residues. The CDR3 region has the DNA TGTGCCACCAGCAGTGGGGACAGAACAGCTAACTATGGCTACACCTTC. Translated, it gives CATSSGDRTANYGYTF.

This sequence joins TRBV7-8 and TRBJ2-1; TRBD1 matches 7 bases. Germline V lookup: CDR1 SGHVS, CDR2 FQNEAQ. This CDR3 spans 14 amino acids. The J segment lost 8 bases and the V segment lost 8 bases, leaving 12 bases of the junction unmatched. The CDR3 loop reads CASERQGVRHEQFF. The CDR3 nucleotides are TGTGCCAGCGAACGACAGGGTGTTCGGCATGAGCAGTTCTTC.

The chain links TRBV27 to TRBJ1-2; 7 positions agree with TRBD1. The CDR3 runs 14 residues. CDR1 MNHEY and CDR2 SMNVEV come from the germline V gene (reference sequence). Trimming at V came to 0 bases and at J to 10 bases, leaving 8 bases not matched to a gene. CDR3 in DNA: TGTGCCAGCAGTTTATCGTTGGCCGGGACAGCCTACACCTTC. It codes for CASSLSLAGTAYTF.

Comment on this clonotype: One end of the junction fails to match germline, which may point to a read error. The CDR3 bases are TGTACCACCAGCAGAGTGGTAGGGGTAGACTATGGCTACACCTTC. This translates into CTTSRVVGVDYGYTF. The rearrangement uses TRBV15 and TRBJ1-2; maybe TRBD1 (5 bases). Germline V CDR1 and CDR2: LNHNV, YYDKDF (reference sequence). The CDR3 runs to 15 residues. Using reference TRBV15 and TRBJ1-2 for the parts outside the CDR3, the full variable domain is DAMVIQNPRYQVTQFGKPVTLSCSQTLNHNVMYWYQQKSSQAPKLLFHYYDKDFNNEADTPDNFQSRRPNTSFCFLDIRSPGLGDTAMYLCTTSRVVGVDYGYTFGSGTRLTVV.

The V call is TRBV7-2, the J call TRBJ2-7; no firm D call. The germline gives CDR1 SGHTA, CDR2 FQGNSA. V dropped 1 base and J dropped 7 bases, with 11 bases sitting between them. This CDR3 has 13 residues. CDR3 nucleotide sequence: TGTGCCAGCAGCTTAGGCTGGGGTCGGGAGCAGTACTTC. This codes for CASSLGWGREQYF.

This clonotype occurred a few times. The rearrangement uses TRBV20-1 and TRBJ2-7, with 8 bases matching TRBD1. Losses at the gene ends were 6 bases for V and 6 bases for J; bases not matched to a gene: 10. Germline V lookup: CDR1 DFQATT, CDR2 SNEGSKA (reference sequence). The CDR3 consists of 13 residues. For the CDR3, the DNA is TGCAGTGCCTATTCGGACAGGGAAGGCGAGCAGTACTTC. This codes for CSAYSDREGEQYF.

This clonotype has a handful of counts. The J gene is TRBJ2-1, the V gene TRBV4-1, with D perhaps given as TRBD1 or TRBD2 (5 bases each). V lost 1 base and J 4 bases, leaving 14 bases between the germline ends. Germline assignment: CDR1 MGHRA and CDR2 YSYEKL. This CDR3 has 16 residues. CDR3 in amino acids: CASSQVEGLEYNEQFF. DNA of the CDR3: TGCGCCAGCAGCCAAGTCGAGGGGTTAGAGTACAATGAGCAGTTCTTC.

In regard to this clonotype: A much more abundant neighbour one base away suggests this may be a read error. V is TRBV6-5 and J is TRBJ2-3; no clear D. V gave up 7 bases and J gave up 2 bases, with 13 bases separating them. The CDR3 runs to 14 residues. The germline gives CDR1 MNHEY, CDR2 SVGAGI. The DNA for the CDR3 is TGTGCCAGCAACTTTACCAGGCTCACAGATACGCAGTATTTT. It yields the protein CASNFTRLTDTQYF.

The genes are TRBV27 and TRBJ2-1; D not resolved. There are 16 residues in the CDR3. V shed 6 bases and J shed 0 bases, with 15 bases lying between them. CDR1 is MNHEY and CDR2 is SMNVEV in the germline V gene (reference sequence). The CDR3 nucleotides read TGTGCCAGCAGCCCTATTGGACGGGTCTCCTACAATGAGCAGTTCTTC. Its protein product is CASSPIGRVSYNEQFF.

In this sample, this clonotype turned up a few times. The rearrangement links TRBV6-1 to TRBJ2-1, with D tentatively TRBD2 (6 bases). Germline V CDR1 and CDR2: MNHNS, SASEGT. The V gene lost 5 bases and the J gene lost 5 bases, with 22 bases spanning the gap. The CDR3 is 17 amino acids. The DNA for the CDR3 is TGTGCCAGCAGTCCGGCCCGAGGAGGGGTCATAAACAATGAGCAGTTCTTC. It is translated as CASSPARGGVINNEQFF.

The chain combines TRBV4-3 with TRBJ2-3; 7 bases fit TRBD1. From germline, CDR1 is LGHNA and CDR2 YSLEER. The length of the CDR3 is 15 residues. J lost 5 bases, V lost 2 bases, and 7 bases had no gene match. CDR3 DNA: TGCGCCAGCAGCCAAACTGACAGGGTAAAAGATACGCAGTATTTT. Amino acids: CASSQTDRVKDTQYF.

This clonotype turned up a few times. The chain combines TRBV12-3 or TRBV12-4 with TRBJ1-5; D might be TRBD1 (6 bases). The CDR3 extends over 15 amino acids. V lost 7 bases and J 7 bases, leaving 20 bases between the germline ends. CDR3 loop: CASNSKGDRNQPQHF. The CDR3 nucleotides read TGTGCCAGCAATTCTAAGGGGGATCGTAACCAGCCCCAGCATTTT.

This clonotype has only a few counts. CDR3 region: CASSQDGANTDTQYF. In DNA form, the CDR3 reads TGCGCCAGCAGCCAAGATGGAGCGAACACAGATACGCAGTATTTT. The chain employs TRBV4-1 and TRBJ2-3; D uncertain. This CDR3 spans 15 amino acids. Germline CDR1 reads MGHRA; CDR2 reads YSYEKL. The V and J ends lost 0 bases and 2 bases respectively, with 9 bases between them.

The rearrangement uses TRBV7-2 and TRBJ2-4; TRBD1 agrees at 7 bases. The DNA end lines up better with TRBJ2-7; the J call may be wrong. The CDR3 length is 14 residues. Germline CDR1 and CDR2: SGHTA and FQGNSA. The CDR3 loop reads CASSFTGAPFEQYF. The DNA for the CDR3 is TGTGCCAGCAGCTTCACAGGGGCCCCATTCGAGCAGTACTTC.

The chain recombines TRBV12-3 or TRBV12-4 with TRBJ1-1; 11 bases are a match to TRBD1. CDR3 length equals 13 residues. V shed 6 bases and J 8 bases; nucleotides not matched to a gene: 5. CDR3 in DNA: TGTGCCAGCAGCTCCGGGACAGGGGGAGAAGCTTTCTTT. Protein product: CASSSGTGGEAFF.